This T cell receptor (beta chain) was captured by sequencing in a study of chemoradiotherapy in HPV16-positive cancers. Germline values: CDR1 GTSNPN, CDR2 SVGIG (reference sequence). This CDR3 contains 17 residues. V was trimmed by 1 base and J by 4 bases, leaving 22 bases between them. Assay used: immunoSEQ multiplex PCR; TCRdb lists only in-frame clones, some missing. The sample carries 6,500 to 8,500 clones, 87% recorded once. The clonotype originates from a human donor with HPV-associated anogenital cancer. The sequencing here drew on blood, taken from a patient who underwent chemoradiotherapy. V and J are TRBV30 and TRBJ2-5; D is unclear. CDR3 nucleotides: TGTGCCTGGAGTGCTTGGATCCAACCCACCCAGTCAGAGACCCAGTACTTC. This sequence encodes CAWSAWIQPTQSETQYF. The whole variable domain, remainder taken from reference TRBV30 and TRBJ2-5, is SQTIHQWPATLVQPVGSPLSLECTVEGTSNPNLYWYRQAAGRGLQLLFYSVGIGQISSEVPQNLSASRPQDRQFILSSKKLLLSDSGFYLCAWSAWIQPTQSETQYFGPGTRLLVL.